This is a list of T cell receptor beta chains from one sample in a study of T cell changes during pregnancy in multiple sclerosis. The protocol was immunoSEQ multiplex PCR, while the TCRdb copy is restricted to in-frame clones and leaves out a portion. Of about 80,000 clones in the sample, 92% were seen once. The sample here was peripheral blood, taken before pregnancy. The receptors were gathered from a female donor with multiple sclerosis, enrolled in a pregnancy study. The conserved cysteine and the conserved F or W are not part of the CDR3 here. A D gene is named only where the DNA matches it firmly. Clone size is shown for a subset of rows, as once, few, many or a class of expanded clone.

NA	TRBD1	TRBV6-1	TRBJ2-7	ASSPGTVYEQY
NA	NA	TRBV7-6	TRBJ2-5	ASSLVPLETQY
NA	TRBD1	TRBV19	TRBJ1-2	ASKLPGQLGGYT
few	NA	TRBV5-6	TRBJ1-6	ASSLLGEASPLH
NA	TRBD1	TRBV7-3	TRBJ2-7	ASSPGTGLYYEQY
NA	TRBD1	TRBV19	TRBJ1-2	ASSNPGQRRQPYGYT
NA	NA	TRBV5-6	TRBJ2-7	ASSGDNTYEQY
once	NA	TRBV27	TRBJ2-1	VTLDRDNQQF
NA	NA	TRBV19	TRBJ2-7	ASKDRGAGDEQY
NA	TRBD1	TRBV6-6	TRBJ1-1	ASRQLGQSAF